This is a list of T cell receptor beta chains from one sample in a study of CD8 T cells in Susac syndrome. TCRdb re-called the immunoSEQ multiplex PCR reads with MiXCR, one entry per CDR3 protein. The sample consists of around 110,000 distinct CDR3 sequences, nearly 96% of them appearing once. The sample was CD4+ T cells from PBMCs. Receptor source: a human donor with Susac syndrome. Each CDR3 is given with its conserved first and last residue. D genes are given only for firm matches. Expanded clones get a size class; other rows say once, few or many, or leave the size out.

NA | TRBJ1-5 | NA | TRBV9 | TGTGCCAGCAGCGCTGACCCTGGCAATCAGCCCCAGCATTTT | CASSADPGNQPQHF
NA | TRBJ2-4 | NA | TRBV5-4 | TGTGCCAGCAGCTTGCAGGGGCATGGTCAAAACATTCAGTACTTC | CASSLQGHGQNIQYF
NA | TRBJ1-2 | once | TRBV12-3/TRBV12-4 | TGTGCCAGCAACCCTACAGGAGTCTATGGCTACACCTTC | CASNPTGVYGYTF
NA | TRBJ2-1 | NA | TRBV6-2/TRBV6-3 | TGTGCCAGCAGTTATTTAGGGACCTACAATGAGCAGTTCTTC | CASSYLGTYNEQFF
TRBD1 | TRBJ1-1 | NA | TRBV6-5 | TGTGCCAGCAGATCCAGGGGGCTGCACACTGAAGCTTTCTTT | CASRSRGLHTEAFF
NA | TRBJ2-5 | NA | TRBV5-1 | TGCGCCAGCAGCTTGGGGGAGGATTGGGAGACCCAGTACTTC | CASSLGEDWETQYF
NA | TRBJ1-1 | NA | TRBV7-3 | TGTGCCAGCAGCTTAAGTAGCAACACTGAAGCTTTCTTT | CASSLSSNTEAFF
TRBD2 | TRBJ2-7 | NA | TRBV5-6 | TGTGCCAGCAGCTTGCAACTAGCGGGAGGCGAGCAGTACTTC | CASSLQLAGGEQYF
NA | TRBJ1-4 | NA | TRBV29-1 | TGCAGCGTTGAACGGGACGCGGAAAAACTGTTTTTT | CSVERDAEKLFF
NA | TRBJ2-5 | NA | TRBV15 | TGTGCCACCAGCAGAGATTATGGAGAGACCCAGTACTTC | CATSRDYGETQYF
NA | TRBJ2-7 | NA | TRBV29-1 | TGCAGCGTTGGCGGGACACAACTTCCCGGGATGGAGCAGTACTTC | CSVGGTQLPGMEQYF
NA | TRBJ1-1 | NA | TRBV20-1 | TGCAGTGCTAGAGACGCCTTACAGGGCGGGAACACTGAAGCTTTCTTT | CSARDALQGGNTEAFF
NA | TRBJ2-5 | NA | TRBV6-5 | TGTGCCAGCAGTTTCGTCGGGGGACAGACCCAGTACTTC | CASSFVGGQTQYF
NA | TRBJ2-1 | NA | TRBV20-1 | TGCAGTGCTAGGATACAGGGAGATGGTGAGCAGTTCTTC | CSARIQGDGEQFF
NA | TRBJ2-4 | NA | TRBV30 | TGTGCCTGGAGCACCCCGGGGGCCTCAAACATTCAGTACTTC | CAWSTPGASNIQYF
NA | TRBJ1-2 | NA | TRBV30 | TGTGCCTGGAAGCCGTCAGGGACTTATGGCTACACCTTC | CAWKPSGTYGYTF
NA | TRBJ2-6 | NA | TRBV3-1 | TGTGCCAGCAGCCAACCCGGGGCAGGGGCCAACGTCCTGACTTTC | CASSQPGAGANVLTF
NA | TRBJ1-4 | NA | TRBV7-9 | TGTGCTGCCGGGAGTAATGAAAAACTGTTTTTT | CAAGSNEKLFF
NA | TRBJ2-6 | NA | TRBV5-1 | TGCGCCAGCAGCTTAGGGGTCAGGGCCAACGTCCTGACTTTC | CASSLGVRANVLTF
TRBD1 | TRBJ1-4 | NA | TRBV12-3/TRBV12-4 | TGTGCCAGCAGTCCACAGGGGGATGGAAAACTGTTTTTT | CASSPQGDGKLFF
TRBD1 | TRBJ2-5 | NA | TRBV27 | TGTGCCAGCAGTTGGAGCCCGGGACAGTTAGAGACCCAGTACTTC | CASSWSPGQLETQYF
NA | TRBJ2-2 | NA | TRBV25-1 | TGTGCCAGCAGTGAATCCCCCGGGGAGCTGTTTTTT | CASSESPGELFF
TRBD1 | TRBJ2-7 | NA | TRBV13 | TGTGCCAGCAGTCCCACCCCCACGACAGGGGGCTACGAGCAGTACTTC | CASSPTPTTGGYEQYF
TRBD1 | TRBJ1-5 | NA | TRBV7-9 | TGTGCCAGCGGTGGAGGGGGCGGCAATCAGCCCCAGCATTTT | CASGGGGGNQPQHF
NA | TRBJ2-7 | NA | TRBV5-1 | TGCGCCAGCAGCTTGGACACGAGTATCTACGAGCAGTACTTC | CASSLDTSIYEQYF
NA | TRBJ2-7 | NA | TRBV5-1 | TGCGCCAGCAGCTTTTCGGGAGCCTTTTACGAGCAGTACTTC | CASSFSGAFYEQYF
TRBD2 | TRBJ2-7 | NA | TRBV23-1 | TGCGCCAGGGGGCGGTGTGCTAGCGGGAGTGACGAGCAGTACTTC | CARGRCASGSDEQYF
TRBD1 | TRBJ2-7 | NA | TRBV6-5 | TGTGCCAGCAGTGACAGGGGCTACGAGCAGTACTTC | CASSDRGYEQYF
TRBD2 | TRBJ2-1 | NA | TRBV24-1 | TGTGCCACCAGTGACCCCAGCGGGAGGATGTCTGATAATGAGCAGTTCTTC | CATSDPSGRMSDNEQFF
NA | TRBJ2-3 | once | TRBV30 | TGTGCCTGGACCCTCAAGGGCACAGATACGCAGTATTTT | CAWTLKGTDTQYF
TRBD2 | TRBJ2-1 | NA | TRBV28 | TGTGCCAGCACTCTAGGACTAGCGGGAGTTAAAAATGAGCAGTTCTTC | CASTLGLAGVKNEQFF
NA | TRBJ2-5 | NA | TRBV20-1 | TGCAGTGCTAATACCGGGCCCCAAGAGACCCAGTACTTC | CSANTGPQETQYF
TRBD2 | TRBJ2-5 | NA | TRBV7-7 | TGTGCTAGCAGCTTAGGCGGGAGCCCGCAAGAGACCCAGTACTTC | CASSLGGSPQETQYF
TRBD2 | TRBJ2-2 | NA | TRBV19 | TGTGCCAGTAGGGAGGGACTAGCGGGAGCCGGGGAGCTGTTTTTT | CASREGLAGAGELFF
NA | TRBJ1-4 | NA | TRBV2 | TGTGCCAGCAGTGACACAAATGAAAAACTGTTTTTT | CASSDTNEKLFF
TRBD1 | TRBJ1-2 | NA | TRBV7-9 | TGTGCCAGCAGCGAACCCGGGACAGGGGCCATATATGGCTACACCTTC | CASSEPGTGAIYGYTF
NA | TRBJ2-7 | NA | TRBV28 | TGTGCCAGCACTCCACGTGGGGAGCAGTACTTC | CASTPRGEQYF
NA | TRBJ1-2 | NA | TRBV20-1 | TGCAGTGCCGATCCGGGGCTCTATGGCTACACCTTC | CSADPGLYGYTF
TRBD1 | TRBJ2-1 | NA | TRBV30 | TGTGCCTGGAGTAGGTGGTATAAGGGACAGGGGTCCAATGAGCAGTTCTTC | CAWSRWYKGQGSNEQFF
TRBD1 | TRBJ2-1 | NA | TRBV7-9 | TGTGCCAGCAGCAAGGACAGGGGAACCTACAATGAGCAGTTCTTC | CASSKDRGTYNEQFF
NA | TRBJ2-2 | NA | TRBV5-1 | TGCGCCAGCACCAGGGACTCCGCCAGCGGGGAGCTGTTTTTT | CASTRDSASGELFF
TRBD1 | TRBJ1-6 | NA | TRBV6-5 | TGTGCCAGCAGTAGGACAGGGGATTCACCCCTCCACTTT | CASSRTGDSPLHF
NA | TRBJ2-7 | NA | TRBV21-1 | TGTGCCAGCAGCGCCCCGACTAGCGGCGATCTCTACGAGCAGTACTTC | CASSAPTSGDLYEQYF
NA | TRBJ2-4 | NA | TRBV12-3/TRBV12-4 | TGTGCCAGCAGTTCTCAGGGACCGAGACAGTCGTTC | CASSSQGPRQSF
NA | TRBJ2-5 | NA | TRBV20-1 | TGCAGTGCTAGAAGGGACAACCAAGAGACCCAGTACTTC | CSARRDNQETQYF
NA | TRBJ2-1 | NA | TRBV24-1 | TGTGCCACCAGTGAGTCTGACAGCGATGAGCAGTTCTTC | CATSESDSDEQFF
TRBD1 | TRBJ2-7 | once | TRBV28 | TGTGCCAGCAGTCAGGTCGGGACAGGGACCTACGAGCAGTACTTC | CASSQVGTGTYEQYF
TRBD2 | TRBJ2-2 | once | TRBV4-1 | TGCGCCAGCAGCCAAGATCGACTAGCGGGAAACTTGTTTTTT | CASSQDRLAGNLFF
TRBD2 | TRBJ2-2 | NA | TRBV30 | TGTGCCTGGGGACTAGATGCCGGGGAGCTGTTTTTT | CAWGLDAGELFF
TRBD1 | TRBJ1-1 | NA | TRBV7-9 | TGTGCCAGCAGACCGACAGGGCCGCTCACTGAAGCTTTCTTT | CASRPTGPLTEAFF
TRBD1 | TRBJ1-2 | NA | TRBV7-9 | TGTGCCAGCAGCTTTACCGGGACAGTTGATGGCTACACCTTC | CASSFTGTVDGYTF
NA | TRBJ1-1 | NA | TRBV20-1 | TGCAGTGCTAGAGGAAGGACAAGTACTGAAGCTTTCTTT | CSARGRTSTEAFF
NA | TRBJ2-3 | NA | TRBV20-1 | TGCAGTGGCCGAGAGTATACTAGCACAGATACGCAGTATTTT | CSGREYTSTDTQYF
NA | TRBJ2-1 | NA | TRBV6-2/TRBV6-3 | TGTGCCAGCAGCGCCACACCGAGGAGGATATACAATGAGCAGTTCTTC | CASSATPRRIYNEQFF